Here is one T cell receptor (beta chain) with its context. Its antigen is unknown. Sequencing was performed with immunoSEQ multiplex PCR; in TCRdb, only in-frame clones are kept and a portion is missing. Here the sample spans about 79,000 clones, 90% being singletons. V shed 5 bases and J 5 bases; nucleotides not matched to a gene: 12. This CDR3 region has 17 residues. Germline V gene lookup returns CDR1 MNHEY and CDR2 SMNVEV (reference sequence). These data originate in a study of OX40 agonist ivuxolimab in advanced cancers. Study outcomes and limitations: CD8+ T cells (on average) carried more expanded clones than CD4+ T cells.

The sample consisted of CD4+ or CD8+ T cells sorted from blood, taken in a trial of the OX40 agonist ivuxolimab. This receptor was identified in an adult with an advanced solid tumor such as melanoma, head and neck, liver or kidney cancer. The gene calls are TRBV27 and TRBJ2-5, with TRBD2 identical over 12 bases. DNA for the CDR3: TGTGCCAGCAGTGGCCTAGCGGGGGGGCTGGGGATGGAGACCCAGTACTTC. Amino acids: CASSGLAGGLGMETQYF.